The 29 T cell receptor beta chains presented below share a single source sample, sequenced in a study of blood T cell repertoires in COVID-19. TCRdb's copy holds only in-frame clones and misses some; the assay was immunoSEQ multiplex PCR. The table records roughly 30,000 clones, almost 80% of them present only once. Sequenced sample: peripheral blood. These receptors all come from a woman in her fifties or sixties with acute or convalescent COVID-19.

This clone is classed as medium-sized. The V call is TRBV7-9, the J call TRBJ1-1; 10 bases are shared with TRBD1. The CDR3 extends over 15 amino acids. Germline assignment: CDR1 SEHNR and CDR2 FQNEAQ (reference sequence). With V trimmed by 6 bases and J by 6 bases, 10 bases remained unmatched. The chain's CDR3 is CASSPRDRGSSEAFF. The CDR3 DNA follows: TGTGCCAGCAGTCCTCGGGACAGGGGATCATCTGAAGCTTTCTTT.

The V and J genes are TRBV4-1 and TRBJ1-3, with a tentative D call TRBD1 (6 bases). The CDR3 has 15 amino acids. With 3 bases removed from V and 4 bases from J, the gap between germline ends came to 13 bases. Per germline, CDR1 MGHRA and CDR2 YSYEKL. The CDR3 DNA reads TGCGCCAGCAGCCAGTCCGACAGGCACGGAAACACCATATATTTT. Translating gives CASSQSDRHGNTIYF.

This clone is medium-sized. The chain combines TRBV5-4 with TRBJ2-4; 7 nucleotides match TRBD2. Unmatched junction bases numbered 3, after V lost 0 bases and J lost 0 bases. There are 16 residues in the CDR3. The germline CDR1 and CDR2 sequences are SGHNT and YYREEE (reference sequence). CDR3 residues: CASSLESGVAKNIQYF. CDR3 in DNA: TGTGCCAGCAGCTTGGAGAGCGGGGTAGCCAAAAACATTCAGTACTTC.

CDR3: CASSLVGGPGAFF. The DNA for the CDR3 is TGTGCCAGCAGCTTAGTGGGGGGTCCTGGAGCTTTCTTT. This sequence joins TRBV7-6 and TRBJ1-1, with D maybe TRBD1 (5 bases). The ends were cut back, 1 base at V and 10 bases at J, with 13 bases in the middle. The germline gives CDR1 SGHVS, CDR2 FNYEAQ. The CDR3 is made up of 13 amino acids.

The chain recombines TRBV7-9 with TRBJ2-7; 9 nucleotides align to TRBD1. Germline V gene sequence: CDR1 SEHNR, CDR2 FQNEAQ (reference sequence). The V and J ends lost 5 bases and 6 bases, in that order; junction bases with no gene match: 11. CDR3 length equals 15 residues. CDR3 DNA: TGTGCCAGCAGCACCGCCGGGACAGGGTCCCGCGAGCAGTACTTC. Encoded protein: CASSTAGTGSREQYF.

The chain joins TRBV5-1 to TRBJ2-1, with a possible D match to TRBD2 (5 bases). This CDR3 is built from 15 residues. Germline assignment: CDR1 SGHRS and CDR2 YFSETQ. The V end was cut by 0 bases, the J end by 6 bases, with 13 bases between. The CDR3 nucleotides are TGCGCCAGCAGCTTGGCCCAGGAGGCCGGCAATGAGCAGTTCTTC. This encodes CASSLAQEAGNEQFF.

The chain is built from TRBV2 and TRBJ1-1; D is uncertain. V gave up 4 bases and J gave up 4 bases, with 7 bases separating them. The CDR3 runs to 12 residues. CDR1 and CDR2 (germline): SNHLY, FYNNEI. CDR3 in amino acids: CASSGPGTEAFF. The CDR3 DNA reads TGTGCCAGCAGTGGCCCAGGCACTGAAGCTTTCTTT.

This chain links TRBV2 with TRBJ1-2; TRBD1 might be the D (6 bases). From germline, CDR1 is SNHLY and CDR2 FYNNEI. CDR3 length: 14 amino acids. V gave up 3 bases and J gave up 8 bases, with 16 bases separating them. The CDR3 protein is CASSDVRGARGYTF. In DNA form, the CDR3 reads TGTGCCAGCAGTGATGTGCGGGGGGCCAGGGGCTACACCTTC.

This chain links TRBV5-1 with TRBJ2-1; D may be TRBD2 (7 bases). Germline V lookup: CDR1 SGHRS, CDR2 YFSETQ. The CDR3 has 17 residues. Trimming cost V 4 bases and J 8 bases, with 25 bases left between them. The DNA of the CDR3 is TGCGCCAGCAGCACATCCCCGGTAGGGGGGGTTACCGATGAGCAGTTCTTC. Its translation: CASSTSPVGGVTDEQFF.

This clone was found once. The chain joins TRBV5-4 to TRBJ1-1; D is undetermined. The CDR3 totals 14 residues. CDR1 is SGHNT, CDR2 YYREEE, per germline (reference sequence). Trimming cost V 1 base and J 3 bases, with 10 bases left between them. The CDR3 DNA sequence: TGTGCCAGCAGCTTGCGAGGGTTGGACACTGAAGCTTTCTTT. This gives the protein CASSLRGLDTEAFF.

V usage is TRBV2 and J usage is TRBJ2-1, with TRBD2 as a possible D gene (5 bases). Germline CDR1 reads SNHLY; CDR2 reads FYNNEI. The CDR3 sequence is 12 residues long. The V gene lost 5 bases and the J gene lost 10 bases, with 12 bases spanning the gap. CDR3 protein: CASSLWRGEQFF. CDR3 sequence (DNA): TGTGCCAGCAGTCTATGGCGAGGGGAGCAGTTCTTC.

This chain uses TRBV6-4 with TRBJ2-2; 7 bases fit TRBD1. From germline, CDR1 is MRHNA and CDR2 SNTAGT. CDR3 length: 14 amino acids. V lost 6 bases to trimming and J lost 5 bases; unmatched junction nucleotides: 6. For the CDR3, the DNA is TGTGCCAGCAGACAACAGGGGAGAACCGGGGAGCTGTTTTTT. Translated, it gives CASRQQGRTGELFF.

The chain carries TRBV7-2 and TRBJ2-5; TRBD1 agrees at 10 bases. CDR1 is SGHTA, CDR2 FQGNSA, per germline. V lost 5 bases and J lost 7; bases outside the gene matches: 10. The CDR3 loop spans 15 amino acids. For the CDR3, the DNA is TGTGCCAGCAGCCCGGGGACAGGGGCCGGCGGGACCCAGTACTTC. Protein sequence: CASSPGTGAGGTQYF.

The chain uses TRBV5-6 and TRBJ1-1, with no clear D. CDR1 SGHDT and CDR2 YYEEEE come from the germline V gene. V shed 4 bases and J shed 4 bases, with 20 bases lying between them. CDR3 size: 16 residues. CDR3 loop: CASSPIGSGAGTEAFF. Here the CDR3 DNA reads TGTGCCAGCAGCCCGATTGGGTCGGGCGCGGGCACTGAAGCTTTCTTT.

The chain carries TRBV30 and TRBJ1-1; the D gene is possibly TRBD1 (6 bases). Trimming left V 2 bases short and J 4 bases short, with 23 bases between. The CDR3 length is 17 residues. The germline V gene encodes CDR1 GTSNPN and CDR2 SVGIG (reference sequence). The CDR3 region is CAWSRNIFRGEGTEAFF. CDR3 in DNA: TGTGCCTGGAGTCGCAATATATTCAGGGGCGAGGGCACTGAAGCTTTCTTT.

The J gene is TRBJ1-6, the V gene TRBV6-6; possible D gene TRBD1, 6 bases. This CDR3 is built from 15 residues. The germline gives CDR1 MNHNY, CDR2 SVGAGI (reference sequence). Trimming removed 6 bases at V and 9 bases at J, with 18 bases between. The CDR3 nucleotides read TGTGCCAGCAGCCTAGGGGGTGGGGGTATTTCACCCCTCCACTTT. Amino acid sequence: CASSLGGGGISPLHF.

The J gene is TRBJ1-2, the V gene TRBV27; tentative D call: TRBD1 (5 bases). The CDR3 spans 13 residues. V was cut by 5 bases and J by 5 bases, with 12 bases left in between. The germline V gene has CDR1 MNHEY and CDR2 SMNVEV (reference sequence). The DNA for the CDR3 is TGTGCCAGCAGTCCCTCCCGACAGTATGGCTACACCTTC. Translating it yields CASSPSRQYGYTF.

The chain employs TRBV10-3 and TRBJ2-7; possibly TRBD1 for D (6 bases). V shed 3 bases and J shed 3 bases, with 6 bases lying between them. Germline-derived CDR1 and CDR2 are ENHRY and SYGVKD. The CDR3 length is 12 residues. The DNA of the CDR3 is TGTGCCATCAGTGAACAGGGCTACGAGCAGTACTTC. Its translation: CAISEQGYEQYF.

V gene TRBV5-1 combines with J gene TRBJ2-5; 7 bases line up with TRBD1. Germline CDR1 and CDR2: SGHRS and YFSETQ. This CDR3 spans 14 amino acids. With V trimmed by 5 bases and J by 6 bases, 10 bases remained unmatched. This chain's CDR3 is CASSRGQSPKTQYF. CDR3 coding DNA: TGCGCCAGCAGTAGGGGACAGTCCCCCAAGACCCAGTACTTC.

This clone has a handful of counts. The chain uses TRBV29-1 and TRBJ1-1; D is unresolved. Germline lookup yields CDR1 SQVTM and CDR2 ANQGSEA. The CDR3 loop spans 12 amino acids. V lost 7 bases, J lost 1 base, and 10 bases lay in between. The CDR3 sequence is CSGSRQNTEAFF. In DNA form, the CDR3 reads TGCAGCGGTTCGAGACAGAACACTGAAGCTTTCTTT.

The rearrangement uses TRBV19 and TRBJ2-1, with 13 bases matching TRBD2. CDR3 length: 13 amino acids. The V gene end was trimmed by 9 bases and the J gene end by 8 bases; junction bases not matched to a gene: 4. Germline CDR1 reads LNHDA; CDR2 reads SQIVND (reference sequence). CDR3 sequence: CASGTSGVYEQFF. CDR3 nucleotide sequence: TGTGCCAGCGGGACTAGCGGGGTGTATGAGCAGTTCTTC.

This chain connects TRBV9 to TRBJ2-7; TRBD2 agrees at 7 bases. The trim removed 4 bases at V and 2 bases at J, leaving 3 bases unmatched. CDR1 SGDLS and CDR2 YYNGEE come from the germline V gene. The CDR3 extends over 13 amino acids. The DNA for the CDR3 is TGTGCCAGCAGCCCGGGACTAACCTACGAGCAGTACTTC. This gives the protein CASSPGLTYEQYF.

By sample share, this clone is medium-sized. V is TRBV11-3 and J is TRBJ2-3; D is perhaps TRBD2 (7 bases). Germline V gives CDR1 SGHNT, CDR2 YENEEA. The CDR3 is 15 residues long. V dropped 3 bases and J dropped 4 bases, with 14 bases sitting between them. DNA for the CDR3: TGTGCCAGCAGCTTGTACGGGGGGCAGGCAGATACGCAGTATTTT. Its translation is CASSLYGGQADTQYF.

The CDR3 DNA reads as TGTGCCGGGGACAGGGGGCTTGAAAAACTGTTTTTT. It translates to CAGDRGLEKLFF. The chain uses TRBV7-9 and TRBJ1-4; 12 positions match TRBD1. J gave up 7 bases and V 11 bases, and 2 bases lay outside the gene matches. Germline lookup yields CDR1 SEHNR and CDR2 FQNEAQ (reference sequence). CDR3 size: 12 residues.

This clone has more than one count but fewer than ten. The V and J genes are TRBV29-1 and TRBJ1-2; TRBD1 matches 9 bases. J was trimmed by 6 bases and V by 4 bases; bases with no gene match: 12. Per the germline V gene, CDR1 is SQVTM and CDR2 is ANQGSEA. The CDR3 is 15 amino acids. The CDR3 DNA sequence: TGCAGCGTTGGAAGACAGGACAGGGGTACAAATGGCTACACCTTC. Its translation: CSVGRQDRGTNGYTF.

In its sample, this clone was seen a few times. The genes are TRBV6-5 and TRBJ2-7, with 8 bases identical to TRBD1. This CDR3 region has 16 residues. The germline gives CDR1 MNHEY, CDR2 SVGAGI. The V gene end was trimmed by 2 bases and the J gene end by 9 bases; junction bases not matched to a gene: 15. This chain's CDR3 is CASSYTPTGASYRQYF. CDR3 coding DNA: TGTGCCAGCAGTTACACCCCGACAGGGGCAAGTTATCGGCAGTACTTC.

This clone has just one count. The chain links TRBV15 to TRBJ1-2; D gene ambiguous. The CDR3 contains 14 residues. Between the trimmed V and J ends, which lost 0 bases and 7 bases, there was a span of 12 bases. From germline, CDR1 is LNHNV and CDR2 YYDKDF (reference sequence). CDR3 amino acids: CATSRDRSGGGYTF. The DNA of the CDR3 is TGTGCCACCAGCAGAGATCGGTCAGGTGGTGGCTACACCTTC.

The chain joins TRBV28 to TRBJ1-1; no clear D gene. V lost 2 bases, J lost 6 bases, and 19 bases lay in between. Germline-derived CDR1 and CDR2 are MDHEN and SYDVKM. CDR3 length: 16 residues. The CDR3 sequence: CASSLPQGIAVAEAFF. The CDR3 DNA follows: TGTGCCAGCAGTTTACCGCAAGGAATAGCGGTGGCTGAAGCTTTCTTT.

V is TRBV10-1 and J is TRBJ2-3, with D possibly TRBD2 on 6 matching bases. Trimming took off 2 bases at V and 4 bases at J, with 10 bases between the two ends. Germline-derived CDR1 and CDR2 are WNHNN and SYGVQD (reference sequence). This CDR3 has 14 amino acids. CDR3 in DNA: TGCGCCAGCAGTGAGGGGCTAGCGCCAGATACGCAGTATTTT. It specifies CASSEGLAPDTQYF.